The 20 T cell receptor beta chains given below trace back to one sample, sequenced in a study of control samples from healthy donors and cancer patients. Profiling relied on immunoSEQ multiplex PCR, and the TCRdb table lists in-frame clones only, not all of them. The table records about 78,000 clones, roughly nine tenths of them present only once. Sequencing was carried out using blood. The receptors were gathered from an older woman in good health.

Only a few counts were recorded for this clone. J is TRBJ1-2 and V is TRBV7-3, with D tentatively TRBD1 (6 bases). The V and J ends lost 5 bases and 3 bases respectively, with 16 bases between them. Germline-derived CDR1 and CDR2 are SGHTA and FQGTGA. The CDR3 sequence is 15 residues long. The CDR3 region has the DNA TGTGCCAGCAGCGAATCGGGGGCCGGGGACTATGGCTACACCTTC. It yields the protein CASSESGAGDYGYTF.

The V and J genes are TRBV4-1 and TRBJ1-2; TRBD1 is a possible D gene (5 bases). V was trimmed by 5 bases and J by 4 bases, leaving 17 bases between them. The CDR3 is 15 amino acids. Per germline, CDR1 MGHRA and CDR2 YSYEKL. The CDR3 region has the DNA TGCGCCAGCAGCGCGAGATCGTGGGGGATCTATGGCTACACCTTC. Its translation: CASSARSWGIYGYTF.

The V gene is TRBV7-2, the J gene TRBJ1-2; no firm D call. Germline CDR1 SGHTA, CDR2 FQGNSA. Trimming cost V 4 bases and J 5 bases, with 8 bases left between them. This CDR3 has 12 amino acids. CDR3 in DNA: TGTGCCAGCAGCTCTGGACGGTATGGCTACACCTTC. This encodes CASSSGRYGYTF.

V is TRBV2 and J is TRBJ1-1; D not certain. Germline V gene data show CDR1 as SNHLY and CDR2 as FYNNEI. V lost 7 bases to trimming and J lost 5 bases, with 20 bases between them. CDR3 size: 15 residues. The CDR3 loop reads CASTAQVPSVTEAFF. For the CDR3, the DNA is TGTGCCAGCACCGCCCAGGTCCCCTCGGTTACTGAAGCTTTCTTT.

This chain links TRBV28 with TRBJ2-1; D unresolved. Trimming shortened V by 7 bases and J by 4 bases, and 11 bases separated the two germline ends. Germline V gene lookup returns CDR1 MDHEN and CDR2 SYDVKM. The CDR3 is made up of 13 amino acids. Here the CDR3 DNA reads TGTGCCAGCACCTCCCGGCTATACAATGAGCAGTTCTTC. It is translated as CASTSRLYNEQFF.

The table lists this clone with a count of one. The CDR3 coding sequence is TGTGCCAGCTCACCAATGTCCACTGAAGCTTTCTTT. Protein: CASSPMSTEAFF. V and J are TRBV18 and TRBJ1-1; D unclear. The V and J ends lost 2 bases and 4 bases respectively, with 5 bases between them. The CDR3 sequence is 12 residues long. Germline values: CDR1 KGHSH, CDR2 LQKENI.

The chain employs TRBV7-7 and TRBJ2-2, with TRBD1 matching over 9 bases. The V gene's germline CDR1 is SSHAT and CDR2 FNYEAQ (reference sequence). The CDR3 has 15 residues. CDR3 DNA sequence: TGTGCTAGCGGACGGACAGGGGAGAACACCGGGGAGCTGTTTTTT. It encodes CASGRTGENTGELFF.

The chain has TRBV27 and TRBJ2-1; D gene uncertain. The CDR3 is made up of 14 amino acids. V lost 2 bases and J 5 bases, leaving 10 bases between the germline ends. The germline V gene encodes CDR1 MNHEY and CDR2 SMNVEV (reference sequence). CDR3 DNA sequence: TGTGCCAGCAGTTTACCGACGCTCAACAATGAGCAGTTCTTC. It codes for CASSLPTLNNEQFF.

The chain joins TRBV5-1 to TRBJ1-1; D not resolved. The CDR3 totals 14 residues. Trimming pared 1 base from V and 1 base from J, leaving 8 bases between. Germline CDR1 and CDR2: SGHRS and YFSETQ. Here the CDR3 reads CASSLFDKNTEAFF. For the CDR3, the DNA is TGCGCCAGCAGCTTGTTTGACAAGAACACTGAAGCTTTCTTT.

V gene TRBV7-8 combines with J gene TRBJ2-2; D remains ambiguous. The CDR3 has 15 amino acids. Trimming cost V 2 bases and J 0 bases, with 7 bases left between them. Germline CDR1 is SGHVS and CDR2 is FQNEAQ. For the CDR3, the DNA is TGTGCCAGCAGCTTAATGGGTCCGAACACCGGGGAGCTGTTTTTT. Protein sequence: CASSLMGPNTGELFF. The full variable domain, completed using reference TRBV7-8 and TRBJ2-2, is GAGVSQSPRYKVAKRGQDVALRCDPISGHVSLFWYQQALGQGPEFLTYFQNEAQLDKSGLPSDRFFAERPEGSVSTLKIQRTQQEDSAVYLCASSLMGPNTGELFFGEGSRLTVL.

J is TRBJ2-7 and V is TRBV2; D is perhaps TRBD1 (6 bases). CDR1 is SNHLY and CDR2 is FYNNEI in the germline V gene. The CDR3 runs to 14 residues. The V end lost 8 bases, the J end lost 5 bases, and 19 bases lay between the germline ends. DNA for the CDR3: TGTGCCAGCTTCCCCAGGGGCGTAGAGAACGAGCAGTACTTC. The encoded protein is CASFPRGVENEQYF.

The rearrangement links TRBV5-4 to TRBJ2-3, with TRBD2 matching over 10 bases. Looked up from germline, CDR1 is SGHNT and CDR2 is YYREEE (reference sequence). V gave up 0 bases and J gave up 5 bases; unmatched junction bases: 3. The CDR3 contains 15 residues. In DNA form, the CDR3 reads TGTGCCAGCAGCTTGGACAGCGGGAGGGGAGATACGCAGTATTTT. It specifies CASSLDSGRGDTQYF. The complete variable domain, with remaining parts taken from reference TRBV5-4 and TRBJ2-3, reads ETGVTQSPTHLIKTRGQQVTLRCSSQSGHNTVSWYQQALGQGPQFIFQYYREEENGRGNFPPRFSGLQFPNYSSELNVNALELDDSALYLCASSLDSGRGDTQYFGPGTRLTVL.

This clone was observed a few times. The V gene is TRBV7-8, the J gene TRBJ1-2, with 8 positions matching TRBD1. Germline values: CDR1 SGHVS, CDR2 FQNEAQ. CDR3 size: 16 residues. Trimming cost V 4 bases and J 8 bases; bases outside gene matches: 15. CDR3 sequence reads: CASSSSRLQGGKGYTF. Here the CDR3 DNA reads TGTGCCAGCAGCTCCTCCCGCTTACAGGGGGGGAAAGGCTACACCTTC.

With regard to this clone: This sample also contains other DNA sequences that code for the same CDR3. This chain uses TRBV5-4 with TRBJ1-1; D call uncertain. With 0 bases removed from V and 1 base from J, the gap between germline ends came to 7 bases. Germline CDR1 SGHNT, CDR2 YYREEE (reference sequence). This CDR3 has 14 amino acids. The CDR3 nucleotides read TGTGCCAGCAGCTTGGTTGGATCGAACACTGAAGCTTTCTTT. Amino acids: CASSLVGSNTEAFF.

The rearrangement joins TRBV29-1 to TRBJ2-7, with 14 bases identical to TRBD2. The CDR3 has 14 amino acids. Per germline, CDR1 SQVTM and CDR2 ANQGSEA. The V segment lost 6 bases and the J segment 6 bases; nucleotides outside the gene matches: 7. The CDR3 nucleotides read TGCAGCGTAAGACTAGCGGGGGGGCCCGTCGAGCAGTACTTC. Translating gives CSVRLAGGPVEQYF.

The chain links TRBV10-3 to TRBJ2-7, with 11 positions matching TRBD1. The length of the CDR3 is 15 residues. Germline V CDR1 and CDR2: ENHRY, SYGVKD. Trimming took 6 bases from V and 2 from J; bases not matched to a gene: 6. The CDR3 DNA reads as TGTGCCATCAGGGGACAGGGGGGTCGGACCTACGAGCAGTACTTC. Its protein is CAIRGQGGRTYEQYF.

The chain joins TRBV6-5 to TRBJ2-7; 10 positions match TRBD2. V lost 0 bases and J lost 2; bases outside the gene matches: 1. The CDR3 is made up of 15 amino acids. The germline V gene has CDR1 MNHEY and CDR2 SVGAGI. DNA of the CDR3: TGTGCCAGCAGTTACTCCAGCGGGAGGGCCTACGAGCAGTACTTC. This sequence encodes CASSYSSGRAYEQYF.

The chain uses TRBV5-4 and TRBJ2-1; 16 bases are a match to TRBD2. Germline CDR1 reads SGHNT; CDR2 reads YYREEE (reference sequence). Trimming took 4 bases from V and 9 from J; bases not matched to a gene: 10. The CDR3 covers 17 residues. DNA of the CDR3: TGTGCCAGCAGCGCCGGGACTAGCGGGGGGGCCAGCGCTGAGCAGTTCTTC. Its protein product is CASSAGTSGGASAEQFF. Drawing the rest from reference TRBV5-4 and TRBJ2-1, the complete variable domain is ETGVTQSPTHLIKTRGQQVTLRCSSQSGHNTVSWYQQALGQGPQFIFQYYREEENGRGNFPPRFSGLQFPNYSSELNVNALELDDSALYLCASSAGTSGGASAEQFFGPGTRLTVL.

A word on this clone: At the DNA level, this CDR3 is encoded by other sequences in the same sample as well. This rearrangement joins TRBV10-3 to TRBJ2-4, with 12 bases lining up with TRBD2. The junction had 9 bases not matched to a gene; V was cut back by 6 bases and J by 0 bases. The CDR3 contains 18 residues. From germline, CDR1 is ENHRY and CDR2 SYGVKD. For the CDR3, the DNA is TGTGCCATCAGCCCACTAGCGGGGGGCCCGTCAGCCAAAAACATTCAGTACTTC. Translated: CAISPLAGGPSAKNIQYF.

The CDR3 DNA follows: TGTGCCAGCAGCTTGGGACAGGGCCCTGGAAACACCATATATTTT. Translating it yields CASSLGQGPGNTIYF. The chain joins TRBV7-9 to TRBJ1-3; 9 nucleotides line up with TRBD1. With V trimmed by 3 bases and J by 2 bases, 2 bases remained unmatched. CDR3 length equals 15 residues. Germline V gene lookup returns CDR1 SEHNR and CDR2 FQNEAQ (reference sequence).